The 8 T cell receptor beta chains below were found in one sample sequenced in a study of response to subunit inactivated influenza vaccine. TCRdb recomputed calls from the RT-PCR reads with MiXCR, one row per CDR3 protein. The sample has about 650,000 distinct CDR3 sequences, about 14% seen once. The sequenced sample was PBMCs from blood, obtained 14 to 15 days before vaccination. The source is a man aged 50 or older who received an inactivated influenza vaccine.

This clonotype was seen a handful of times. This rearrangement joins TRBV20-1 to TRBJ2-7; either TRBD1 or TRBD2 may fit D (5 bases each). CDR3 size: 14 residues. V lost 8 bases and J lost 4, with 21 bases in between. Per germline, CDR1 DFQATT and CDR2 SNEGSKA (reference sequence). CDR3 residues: CSTTWGTFGYEQYF. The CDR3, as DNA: TGCAGTACCACTTGGGGGACCTTCGGGTACGAGCAGTACTTC.

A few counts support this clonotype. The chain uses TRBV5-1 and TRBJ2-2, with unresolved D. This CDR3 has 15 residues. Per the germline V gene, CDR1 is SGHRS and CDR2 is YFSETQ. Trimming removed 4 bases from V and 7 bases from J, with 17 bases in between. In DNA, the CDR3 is TGCGCCAGCAGCCTGGGATCACCGGGCGGCGGGGAGCTGTTTTTT. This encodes CASSLGSPGGGELFF.

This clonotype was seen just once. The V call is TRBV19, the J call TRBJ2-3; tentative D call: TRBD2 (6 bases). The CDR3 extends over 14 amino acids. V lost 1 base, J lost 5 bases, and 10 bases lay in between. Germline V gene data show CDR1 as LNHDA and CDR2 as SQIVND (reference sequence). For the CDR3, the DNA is TGTGCCAGTAGTATAGGGAGTAGCGGAGATACGCAGTATTTT. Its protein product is CASSIGSSGDTQYF.

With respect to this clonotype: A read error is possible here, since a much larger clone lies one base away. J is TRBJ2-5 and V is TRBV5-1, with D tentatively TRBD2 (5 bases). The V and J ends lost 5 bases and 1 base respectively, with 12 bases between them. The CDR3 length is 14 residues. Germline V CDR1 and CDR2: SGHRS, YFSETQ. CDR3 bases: TGCGCCAGCAGGTCCAGAGGACTCCAAGAGACCCAGTACTTC. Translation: CASRSRGLQETQYF.

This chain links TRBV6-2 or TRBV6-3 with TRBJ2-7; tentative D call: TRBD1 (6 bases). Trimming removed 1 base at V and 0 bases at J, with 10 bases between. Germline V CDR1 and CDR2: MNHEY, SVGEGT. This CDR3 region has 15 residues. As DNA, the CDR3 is TGTGCCAGCAGTTACTTCGGGACAAGCTCCTACGAGCAGTACTTC. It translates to CASSYFGTSSYEQYF.

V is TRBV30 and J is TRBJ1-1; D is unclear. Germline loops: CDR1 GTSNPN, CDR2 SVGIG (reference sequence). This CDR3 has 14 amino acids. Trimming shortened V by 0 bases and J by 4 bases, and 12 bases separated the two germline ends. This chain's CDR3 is CAWSVGQASTEAFF. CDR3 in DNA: TGTGCCTGGAGTGTAGGGCAGGCATCCACTGAAGCTTTCTTT. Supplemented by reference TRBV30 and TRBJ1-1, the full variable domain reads SQTIHQWPATLVQPVGSPLSLECTVEGTSNPNLYWYRQAAGRGLQLLFYSVGIGQISSEVPQNLSASRPQDRQFILSSKKLLLSDSGFYLCAWSVGQASTEAFFGQGTRLTVV.

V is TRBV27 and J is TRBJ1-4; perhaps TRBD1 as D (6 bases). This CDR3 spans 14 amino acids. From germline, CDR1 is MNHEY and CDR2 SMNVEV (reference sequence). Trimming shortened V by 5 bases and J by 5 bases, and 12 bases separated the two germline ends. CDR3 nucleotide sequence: TGTGCCAGCAGTACTAAGAGGGGGAATGAAAAACTGTTTTTT. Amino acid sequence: CASSTKRGNEKLFF.

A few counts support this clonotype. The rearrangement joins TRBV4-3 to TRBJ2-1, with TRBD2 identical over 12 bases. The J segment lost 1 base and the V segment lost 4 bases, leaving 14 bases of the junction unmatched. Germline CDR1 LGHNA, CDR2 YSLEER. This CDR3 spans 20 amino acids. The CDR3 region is CASSRIRGTSGSISYNEQFF. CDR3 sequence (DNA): TGCGCCAGCAGCCGGATTCGCGGGACTAGCGGGTCAATATCCTACAATGAGCAGTTCTTC.